The 23 T cell receptor beta chains reported below all come from one sample, sequenced in a study of monozygotic twins with inflammatory bowel disease. TCRdb reprocessed the 5' RACE reads, with one entry per CDR3 protein and no DNA. Its table lists 200,000 to 250,000 distinct CDR3 sequences. The sample comprised blood. Every receptor here comes from a human donor with ulcerative colitis or Crohn's disease, or a healthy co-twin of an affected twin (not recorded which).

The chain carries TRBV20-1 and TRBJ2-7; TCRdb proposes TRBD2, but this gene call is untestable without DNA. The CDR3 extends over 16 amino acids. Germline V gene lookup returns CDR1 DFQATT and CDR2 SNEGSKA (reference sequence). The CDR3 spells CSAAPRLAGTRYEQYF.

V and J are TRBV7-9 and TRBJ1-6; there is no DNA to check the TCRdb D call of TRBD1. Germline lookup yields CDR1 SEHNR and CDR2 FQNEAQ (reference sequence). The CDR3 covers 14 residues. The CDR3: CASSSEGVGSPLHF.

The chain employs TRBV10-3 and TRBJ2-2; the D gene TCRdb calls, TRBD1, cannot be checked with no DNA. CDR3 size: 14 residues. In germline, CDR1 is ENHRY, CDR2 SYGVKD. The chain's CDR3 is CAITPDRDNGELFF.

The chain combines TRBV21-1 with TRBJ2-4; TCRdb selects TRBD1, and the lack of DNA leaves this call unchecked. TRBV21-1 has pseudogene status. The CDR3 covers 16 residues. CDR3 amino acids: CASSKRQSLAKNIQYF.

The V call is TRBV20-1, the J call TRBJ1-3; the D call from TCRdb, TRBD1, cannot be confirmed without DNA. The V gene's germline CDR1 is DFQATT and CDR2 SNEGSKA (reference sequence). The CDR3 loop spans 14 amino acids. The chain's CDR3 is CSASAPASGNTIYF.

This sequence joins TRBV30 and TRBJ2-7; TCRdb picks TRBD2, but there is no DNA to check that call. Germline CDR1 reads GTSNPN; CDR2 reads SVGIG (reference sequence). The CDR3 extends over 14 amino acids. CDR3 sequence reads: CAWRRIAGGYEQYF.

V and J are TRBV5-1 and TRBJ2-2; TCRdb selects TRBD2, and the lack of DNA leaves this call unchecked. Germline CDR1 SGHRS, CDR2 YFSETQ. The CDR3 has 18 residues. The CDR3 here is CASSSGLAGGPGTGELFF.

CDR3 protein: CASSLISYEQYF. The chain links TRBV7-2 to TRBJ2-7. Germline V CDR1 and CDR2: SGHTA, FQGNSA. CDR3 size: 12 residues. Based on the CDR3 plus reference TRBV7-2 and TRBJ2-7, the full variable domain is GAGVSQSPSNKVTEKGKDVELRCDPISGHTALYWYRQSLGQGLEFLIYFQGNSAPDKSGLPSDRFSAERTGGSVSTLTIQRTQQEDSAVYLCASSLISYEQYFGPGTRLTVT.

This chain joins TRBV27 and TRBJ1-2; lacking DNA, the TRBD1 call made by TCRdb goes unchecked. Germline loops: CDR1 MNHEY, CDR2 SMNVEV (reference sequence). The CDR3 contains 13 residues. CDR3 protein: CASSFLGQGGYTF.

The V gene is TRBV20-1, the J gene TRBJ2-7; TCRdb's D gene call, TRBD1, goes unchecked for lack of DNA. This CDR3 region has 15 residues. Germline CDR1 reads DFQATT; CDR2 reads SNEGSKA (reference sequence). CDR3 sequence reads: CSARGSGTGGFEQYF.

CDR3 in amino acids: CASSQGDTGNTEAFF. The gene calls are TRBV4-2 and TRBJ1-1; absent DNA, TCRdb's TRBD1 call cannot be checked. Germline V CDR1 and CDR2: LGHNA, YNFKEQ. CDR3 length: 15 residues.

The rearrangement joins TRBV5-1 to TRBJ2-1; the TCRdb call, TRBD2, lacks DNA for checking. This CDR3 region has 18 residues. Germline V lookup: CDR1 SGHRS, CDR2 YFSETQ. This CDR3 reads CASSPRTSGGGGYNEQFF.

The CDR3 spells CASSLEVGLSSRELFF. This rearrangement joins TRBV5-1 to TRBJ2-2. Germline V gene sequence: CDR1 SGHRS, CDR2 YFSETQ. The CDR3 covers 16 residues.

The chain is built from TRBV27 and TRBJ2-7. The V gene's germline CDR1 is MNHEY and CDR2 SMNVEV (reference sequence). The CDR3 has 13 residues. The CDR3 protein is CASSLLDSYEQYF.

The CDR3 region is CASSWTAEQYF. The chain is built from TRBV2 and TRBJ2-7; as DNA is missing, the TRBD2 call by TCRdb cannot be tested. CDR3 length: 11 residues. Germline CDR1 reads SNHLY; CDR2 reads FYNNEI.

This CDR3 reads CASSFLAGVLNEQFF. V is TRBV5-5 and J is TRBJ2-1; TCRdb reports TRBD2, a call that lacks DNA to check it against. Per the germline V gene, CDR1 is SGHKS and CDR2 is YYEKEE (reference sequence). The CDR3 covers 15 residues.

V is TRBV6-5 and J is TRBJ1-5; the D call from TCRdb, TRBD1, cannot be confirmed without DNA. Germline V lookup: CDR1 MNHEY, CDR2 SVGAGI. The CDR3 runs 16 residues. The CDR3 loop is CASSSRSAGRNQPQHF.

The chain employs TRBV12-3 or TRBV12-4 and TRBJ2-4; the TCRdb D gene call, TRBD1, has no DNA to confirm it. The CDR3 loop spans 11 amino acids. The CDR3 spells CASSPGNIQYF.

The V call is TRBV5-4, the J call TRBJ2-5; TCRdb picks TRBD2, but there is no DNA to check that call. This CDR3 is built from 16 residues. The germline V gene has CDR1 SGHNT and CDR2 YYREEE (reference sequence). CDR3 residues: CASSFLLAGDPETQYF.

The V call is TRBV5-1, the J call TRBJ2-2; TCRdb outputs TRBD2, but without DNA this stays unchecked. Germline V gene data show CDR1 as SGHRS and CDR2 as YFSETQ. There are 15 residues in the CDR3. The CDR3 is CASSLDGGNTGELFF.

The rearrangement joins TRBV5-5 to TRBJ2-7; TCRdb indicates TRBD1, and absent DNA this call remains unverified. The CDR3 has 17 residues. CDR1 SGHKS and CDR2 YYEKEE come from the germline V gene (reference sequence). The CDR3 spells CASSLEGQGPYSYEQYF.

The chain couples TRBV7-8 to TRBJ1-1; the TCRdb call, TRBD1, lacks DNA for checking. In germline, CDR1 is SGHVS, CDR2 FQNEAQ. The CDR3 extends over 16 amino acids. CDR3 loop: CASSPEGQGRRSEAFF.

The V call is TRBV7-3, the J call TRBJ2-3; the TCRdb D gene call, TRBD1, has no DNA to confirm it. The CDR3 is 13 amino acids. Per the germline V gene, CDR1 is SGHTA and CDR2 is FQGTGA. The CDR3 sequence is CASSLEGSDTQYF.